Following are 18 T cell receptor beta chains from one sample sequenced in a study of blood T cell repertoires in COVID-19. Only in-frame clones appear in the TCRdb table, and some are missing; sequencing was by immunoSEQ multiplex PCR. The sample holds 90,000 to 95,000 clones, 88% seen once. Sequenced sample: peripheral blood. The receptor source for this set is a woman in her 70s with acute or convalescent COVID-19.

V and J are TRBV11-2 and TRBJ2-1; perhaps TRBD2 as D (5 bases). CDR3 length: 16 residues. With 4 bases removed from V and 7 bases from J, the gap between germline ends came to 20 bases. Germline-derived CDR1 and CDR2 are SGHAT and FQNNGV. DNA for the CDR3: TGTGCCAGCAGCTACCCCGGGAACTTAAGGGTGAATGAGCAGTTCTTC. Translating gives CASSYPGNLRVNEQFF.

The V call is TRBV15, the J call TRBJ1-2, with D possibly matching TRBD1 (6 bases). Trimming stripped 0 bases from V and 5 bases from J, with 10 bases between. Germline loops: CDR1 LNHNV, CDR2 YYDKDF (reference sequence). There are 14 residues in the CDR3. The CDR3 protein is CATSRDRDKYGYTF. DNA of the CDR3: TGTGCCACCAGCAGAGATAGGGACAAGTATGGCTACACCTTC.

This clone was seen once. The chain uses TRBV5-6 and TRBJ2-7, with a weak D call TRBD1 (6 bases). The germline V gene has CDR1 SGHDT and CDR2 YYEEEE. This CDR3 spans 16 amino acids. V was pared by 3 bases and J by 0 bases, with 16 bases between. The CDR3 DNA reads TGTGCCAGCAGCTCCTATCCCGGGACACACTCCTACGAGCAGTACTTC. It specifies CASSSYPGTHSYEQYF.

The rearrangement joins TRBV14 to TRBJ2-1, with TRBD2 matching over 12 bases. The CDR3 has 16 residues. Germline V gives CDR1 SGHDN, CDR2 FVKESK. Unmatched junction bases numbered 4, after V lost 4 bases and J lost 3 bases. DNA for the CDR3: TGTGCCAGCAGCCGAGGACTAGCGGGGAGCTACAATGAGCAGTTCTTC. This translates into CASSRGLAGSYNEQFF.

The chain couples TRBV5-4 to TRBJ2-2; TRBD2 agrees at 14 bases. The germline V gene has CDR1 SGHNT and CDR2 YYREEE (reference sequence). J lost 0 bases, V lost 2 bases, and 6 bases had no gene match. The CDR3 loop spans 19 amino acids. The CDR3 DNA reads TGTGCCAGCAGCTTAGGACTAGCGGGGGGACCCGCGAACACCGGGGAGCTGTTTTTT. It encodes CASSLGLAGGPANTGELFF.

This rearrangement joins TRBV5-1 to TRBJ1-1, with a possible D match to TRBD1 (5 bases). Trimming took off 0 bases at V and 1 base at J, with 10 bases between the two ends. The germline CDR1 and CDR2 sequences are SGHRS and YFSETQ. There are 15 residues in the CDR3. The CDR3 is CASSLVSGGNTEAFF. In nucleotides, the CDR3 is TGCGCCAGCAGCTTGGTATCGGGGGGGAACACTGAAGCTTTCTTT.

The chain links TRBV19 to TRBJ1-5; 9 nucleotides align to TRBD1. Germline CDR1 and CDR2: LNHDA and SQIVND (reference sequence). Trimming removed 3 bases from V and 6 bases from J; junction bases left unmatched: 9. CDR3 length: 16 residues. In DNA form, the CDR3 reads TGTGCCAGTAGTATGGGGTCCGGGACAGGGAGTCAGCCCCAGCATTTT. This encodes CASSMGSGTGSQPQHF.

The V and J genes are TRBV7-2 and TRBJ2-7; tentative D call: TRBD2 (5 bases). Germline values: CDR1 SGHTA, CDR2 FQGNSA. The CDR3 contains 15 residues. V gave up 0 bases and J gave up 7 bases, with 16 bases separating them. The CDR3 DNA is TGTGCCAGCAGCTTAGCCGTGCAGCGGACCTTTGAGCAGTACTTC. Residues: CASSLAVQRTFEQYF. The whole variable domain, remainder taken from reference TRBV7-2 and TRBJ2-7, is GAGVSQSPSNKVTEKGKDVELRCDPISGHTALYWYRQSLGQGLEFLIYFQGNSAPDKSGLPSDRFSAERTGGSVSTLTIQRTQQEDSAVYLCASSLAVQRTFEQYFGPGTRLTVT.

V gene TRBV30 combines with J gene TRBJ1-1; the D gene is possibly TRBD1 (6 bases). Germline V lookup: CDR1 GTSNPN, CDR2 SVGIG (reference sequence). Between the trimmed V and J ends, which lost 3 bases and 6 bases, there was a span of 14 bases. The CDR3 runs 13 residues. The CDR3 sequence is CAWRGHGRAEAFF. CDR3 bases: TGTGCCTGGAGGGGACATGGCCGAGCTGAAGCTTTCTTT. Using reference TRBV30 and TRBJ1-1 for the parts outside the CDR3, the full variable domain is SQTIHQWPATLVQPVGSPLSLECTVEGTSNPNLYWYRQAAGRGLQLLFYSVGIGQISSEVPQNLSASRPQDRQFILSSKKLLLSDSGFYLCAWRGHGRAEAFFGQGTRLTVV.

The chain has TRBV24-1 and TRBJ2-5; a possible D gene is TRBD2 (6 bases). CDR1 is KGHDR, CDR2 SFDVKD, per germline. This CDR3 is built from 16 residues. Trimming removed 3 bases from V and 1 base from J, with 14 bases in between. For the CDR3, the DNA is TGTGCCACCAGTGATGGAGTTAGCGGCTTCCAAGAGACCCAGTACTTC. It yields the protein CATSDGVSGFQETQYF.

This CDR3 is CASSKPGANYGYTF. CDR3 coding DNA: TGTGCCAGCAGTAAGCCGGGGGCTAACTATGGCTACACCTTC. This chain joins TRBV5-6 and TRBJ1-2, with a weak D call TRBD1 (5 bases). The CDR3 runs 14 residues. CDR1 and CDR2 (germline): SGHDT, YYEEEE. Trimming stripped 5 bases from V and 0 bases from J, with 11 bases between.

The CDR3 DNA sequence: TGCAGTGCCGGGGGGGTCGGGGAGCTGTTTTTT. It specifies CSAGGVGELFF. This chain connects TRBV20-1 to TRBJ1-4, with 8 nucleotides matching TRBD2. The end of the DNA is better explained by TRBJ2-2, so the J call may be wrong. Germline V gene sequence: CDR1 DFQATT, CDR2 SNEGSKA (reference sequence). This CDR3 is 11 amino acids long.

The CDR3 nucleotides are TGTGCCAGCACCCCCCGCAGGGTGAACACCGGGGAGCTGTTTTTT. This codes for CASTPRRVNTGELFF. The V and J genes are TRBV6-6 and TRBJ2-2, with a tentative D call TRBD1 (5 bases). CDR3 length: 15 amino acids. Germline V gene lookup returns CDR1 MNHNY and CDR2 SVGAGI (reference sequence). The germline V and J ends were trimmed by 7 bases and 1 base, with 13 bases remaining between them.

The chain has TRBV5-1 and TRBJ1-5; 9 nucleotides line up with TRBD1. V shed 3 bases, J shed 4 bases, and the junction held 8 bases outside the gene matches. The CDR3 runs to 16 residues. The germline gives CDR1 SGHRS, CDR2 YFSETQ. The DNA of the CDR3 is TGCGCCAGCAGCTGGAGGGCGGACAGGGGAAATCAGCCCCAGCATTTT. It translates to CASSWRADRGNQPQHF.

This rearrangement joins TRBV19 to TRBJ2-1, with TRBD2 identical over 11 bases. The ends lost 2 bases at V and 5 bases at J; junction bases unmatched: 8. Germline V gives CDR1 LNHDA, CDR2 SQIVND (reference sequence). This CDR3 region has 17 residues. CDR3 amino acids: CASSISTLAGVNNEQFF. The CDR3 DNA reads TGTGCCAGTAGTATATCGACACTAGCGGGAGTGAACAATGAGCAGTTCTTC.

Only a few counts were recorded for this clone. The V call is TRBV27, the J call TRBJ2-5, with D perhaps matching TRBD2 (5 bases). The CDR3 covers 14 residues. In germline, CDR1 is MNHEY, CDR2 SMNVEV (reference sequence). Trimming took off 0 bases at V and 5 bases at J, with 10 bases between the two ends. Here the CDR3 DNA reads TGTGCCAGCAGTTTATCTCCGGGATGGGAGACCCAGTACTTC. Protein sequence: CASSLSPGWETQYF.

The chain couples TRBV18 to TRBJ2-1, with 12 bases fitting TRBD2. The trim removed 2 bases at V and 6 bases at J, leaving 8 bases unmatched. This CDR3 is 17 amino acids long. Germline V gene lookup returns CDR1 KGHSH and CDR2 LQKENI. The CDR3 here is CASSPITLAGGLNEQFF. In DNA form, the CDR3 reads TGTGCCAGCTCACCAATAACACTAGCGGGGGGACTCAATGAGCAGTTCTTC.

V usage is TRBV28 and J usage is TRBJ1-4; 9 bases fit TRBD1. The germline CDR1 and CDR2 sequences are MDHEN and SYDVKM. The CDR3 covers 17 residues. V lost 5 bases to trimming and J lost 5 bases; unmatched junction nucleotides: 12. The CDR3 nucleotides read TGTGCCAGCAGTACCCCGGGACAGGGTCAAGAGAATGAAAAACTGTTTTTT. This translates into CASSTPGQGQENEKLFF.